This TCR beta chain was sequenced during a study of shared clonotypes between healthy human individuals. Overall study findings and caveats: Among donors, the sharing of clonotypes was expected to be influenced by sequencing depth.

The study drew all its donors from Caucasian adults living in Nashville, Tennessee. Turning to this clone: Its antigen is not known.

Execution of the assay was at deep level. This table comes from immunoSEQ multiplex PCR, and its TCRdb copy is limited to in-frame clones, with some not included. This sample has about 2.3 million clones, with 80% to 95% found just once. The sequenced sample was naive CD4+ T cells from PBMCs. Subset indicated: CD45RA+ positively selected. The sequence was obtained from a man aged 18 to 30 in good health. Some clones in this sample may be carry-over from other donors' samples.

CDR3 loop: CSVEDLDRANYGYTF. The CDR3 DNA sequence: TGCAGCGTTGAAGATCTTGACAGGGCCAACTATGGCTACACCTTC. The chain uses TRBV29-1 and TRBJ1-2, with 7 bases matching TRBD1. The length of the CDR3 is 15 residues. The trim removed 0 bases at V and 2 bases at J, leaving 6 bases unmatched. Per germline, CDR1 SQVTM and CDR2 ANQGSEA.